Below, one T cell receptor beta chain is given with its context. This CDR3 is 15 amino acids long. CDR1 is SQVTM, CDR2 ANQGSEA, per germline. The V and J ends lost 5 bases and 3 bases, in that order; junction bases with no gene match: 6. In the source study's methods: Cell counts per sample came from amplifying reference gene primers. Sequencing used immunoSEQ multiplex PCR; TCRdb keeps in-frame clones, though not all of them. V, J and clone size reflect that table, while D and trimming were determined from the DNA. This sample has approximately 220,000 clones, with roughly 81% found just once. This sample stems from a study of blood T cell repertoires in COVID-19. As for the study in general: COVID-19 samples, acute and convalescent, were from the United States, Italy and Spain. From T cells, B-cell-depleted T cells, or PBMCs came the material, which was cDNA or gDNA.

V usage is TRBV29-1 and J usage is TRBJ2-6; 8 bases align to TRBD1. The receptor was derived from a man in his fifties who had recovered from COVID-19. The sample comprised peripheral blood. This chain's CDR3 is CSVSQGAFGANVLTF. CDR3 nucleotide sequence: TGCAGCGTTTCCCAGGGGGCGTTTGGGGCCAACGTCCTGACTTTC.